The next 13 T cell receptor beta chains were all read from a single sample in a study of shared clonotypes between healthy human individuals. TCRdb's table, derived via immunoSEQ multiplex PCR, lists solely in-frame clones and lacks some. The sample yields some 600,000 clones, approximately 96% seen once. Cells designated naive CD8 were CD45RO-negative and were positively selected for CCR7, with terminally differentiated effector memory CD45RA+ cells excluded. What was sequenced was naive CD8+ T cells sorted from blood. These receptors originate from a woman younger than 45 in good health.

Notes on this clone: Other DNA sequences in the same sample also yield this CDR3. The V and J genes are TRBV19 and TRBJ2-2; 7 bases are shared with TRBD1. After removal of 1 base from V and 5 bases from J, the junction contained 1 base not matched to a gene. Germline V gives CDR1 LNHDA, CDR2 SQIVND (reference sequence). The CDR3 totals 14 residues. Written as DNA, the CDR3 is TGTGCCAGTAGTATAGGACAGGGAACCGGGGAGCTGTTTTTT. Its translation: CASSIGQGTGELFF.

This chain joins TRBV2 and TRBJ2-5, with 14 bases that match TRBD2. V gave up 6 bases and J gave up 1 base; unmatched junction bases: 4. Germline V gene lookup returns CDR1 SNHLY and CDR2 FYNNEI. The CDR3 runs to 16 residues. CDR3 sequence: CASRTGTSGSQETQYF. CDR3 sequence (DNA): TGTGCCAGCAGAACCGGGACTAGCGGGAGCCAAGAGACCCAGTACTTC.

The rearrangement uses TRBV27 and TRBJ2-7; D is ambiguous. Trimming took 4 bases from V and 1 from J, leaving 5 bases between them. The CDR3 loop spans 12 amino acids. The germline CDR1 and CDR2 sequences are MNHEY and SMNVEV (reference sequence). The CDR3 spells CASSSESYEQYF. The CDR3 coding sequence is TGTGCCAGCAGTTCTGAATCCTACGAGCAGTACTTC.

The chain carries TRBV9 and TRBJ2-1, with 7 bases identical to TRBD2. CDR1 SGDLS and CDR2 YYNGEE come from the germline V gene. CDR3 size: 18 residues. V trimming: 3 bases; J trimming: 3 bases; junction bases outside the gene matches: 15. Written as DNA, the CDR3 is TGTGCCAGCAGCGCCCCGACCCCTCTAGCGGACCACTACAATGAGCAGTTCTTC. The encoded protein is CASSAPTPLADHYNEQFF.

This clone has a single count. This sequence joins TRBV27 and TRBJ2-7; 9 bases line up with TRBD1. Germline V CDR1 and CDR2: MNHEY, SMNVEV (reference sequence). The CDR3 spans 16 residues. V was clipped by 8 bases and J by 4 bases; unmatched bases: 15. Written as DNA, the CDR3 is TGTGCCAGCGCCCGCGGACCGGGACAGGGAAATTACGAGCAGTACTTC. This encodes CASARGPGQGNYEQYF.

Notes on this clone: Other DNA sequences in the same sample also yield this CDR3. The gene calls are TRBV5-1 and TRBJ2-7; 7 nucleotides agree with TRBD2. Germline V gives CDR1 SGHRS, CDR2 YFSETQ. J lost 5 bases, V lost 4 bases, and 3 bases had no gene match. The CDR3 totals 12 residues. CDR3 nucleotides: TGCGCCAGCAGCCCGGCGGGGGACGAGCAGTACTTC. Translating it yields CASSPAGDEQYF.

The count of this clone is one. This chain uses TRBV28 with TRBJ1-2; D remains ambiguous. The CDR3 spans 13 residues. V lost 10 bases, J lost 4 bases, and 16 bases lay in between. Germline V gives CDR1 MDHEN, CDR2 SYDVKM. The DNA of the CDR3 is TGTGCCACTCTGAACCCGCCAGGCTATGGCTACACCTTC. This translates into CATLNPPGYGYTF.

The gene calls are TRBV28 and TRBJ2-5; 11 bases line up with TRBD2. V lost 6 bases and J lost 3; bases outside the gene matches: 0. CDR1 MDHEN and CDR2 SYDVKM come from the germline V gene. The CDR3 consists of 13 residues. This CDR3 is CASRLAGEETQYF. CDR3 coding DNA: TGTGCCAGCAGACTAGCGGGGGAAGAGACCCAGTACTTC.

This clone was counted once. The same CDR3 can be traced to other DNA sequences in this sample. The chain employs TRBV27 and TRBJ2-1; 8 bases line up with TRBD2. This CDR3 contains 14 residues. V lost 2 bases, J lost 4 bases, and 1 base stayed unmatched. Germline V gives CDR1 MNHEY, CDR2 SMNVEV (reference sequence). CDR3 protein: CASSLSGSYNEQFF. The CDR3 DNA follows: TGTGCCAGCAGTTTAAGCGGGAGTTACAATGAGCAGTTCTTC.

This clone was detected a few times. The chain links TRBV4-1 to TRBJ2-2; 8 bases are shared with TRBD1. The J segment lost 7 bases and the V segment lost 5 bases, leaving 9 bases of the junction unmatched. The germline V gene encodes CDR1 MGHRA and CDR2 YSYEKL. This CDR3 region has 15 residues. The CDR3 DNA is TGCGCCAGCAGCTCCCGACAGGGGTCGGGCGGGGAGCTGTTTTTT. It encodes CASSSRQGSGGELFF.

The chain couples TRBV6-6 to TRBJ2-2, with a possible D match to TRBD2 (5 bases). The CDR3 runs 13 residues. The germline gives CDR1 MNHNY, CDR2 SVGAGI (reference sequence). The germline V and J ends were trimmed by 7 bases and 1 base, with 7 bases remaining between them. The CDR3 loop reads CASTGLNTGELFF. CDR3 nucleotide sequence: TGTGCCAGCACAGGACTGAACACCGGGGAGCTGTTTTTT.

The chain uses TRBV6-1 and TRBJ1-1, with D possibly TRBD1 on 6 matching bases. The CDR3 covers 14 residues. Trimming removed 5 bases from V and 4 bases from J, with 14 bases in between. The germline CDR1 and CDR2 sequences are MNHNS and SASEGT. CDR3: CASSLTGLGTEAFF. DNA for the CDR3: TGTGCCAGCAGTTTAACAGGGTTGGGCACTGAAGCTTTCTTT.

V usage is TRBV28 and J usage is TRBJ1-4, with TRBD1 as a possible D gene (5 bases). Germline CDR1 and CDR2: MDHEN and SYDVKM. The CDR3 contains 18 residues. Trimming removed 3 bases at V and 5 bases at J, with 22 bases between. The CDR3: CASSFLLSRGEQNEKLFF. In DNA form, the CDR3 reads TGTGCCAGCAGTTTTTTACTTTCGAGGGGCGAACAGAATGAAAAACTGTTTTTT.